This T cell receptor beta chain was recorded in a study of T-cell memory formation after mild COVID-19. Whole-study findings and limits: Mainly CM and EM harbored the contracting CD4+ clones; mainly EMRA harbored the CD8+ ones.

V was shortened by 7 bases and J by 6 bases, with 10 bases between the two germline ends. The germline gives CDR1 MNHNY, CDR2 SVGAGI (reference sequence). The CDR3 runs to 12 residues. TCRdb used MiXCR to reprocess the 5' RACE reads, holding one entry per CDR3 protein. The sample includes about 290,000 distinct CDR3 sequences, approximately 16% seen only once; the top ten take roughly 20%. This clonotype has a handful of counts. What it recognizes is unknown. This receptor was identified in a man aged 18-30 years who had mild COVID-19 (a few samples of this study predate the infection). Cell type and time point are not known. The sample taken for sequencing was PBMCs or a T cell subset sorted from them (not recorded which). The rearrangement uses TRBV6-6 and TRBJ1-5; no clear D. The CDR3 spells CASTQGRQPQHF. The CDR3 DNA reads TGTGCCAGCACTCAAGGACGTCAGCCCCAGCATTTT.